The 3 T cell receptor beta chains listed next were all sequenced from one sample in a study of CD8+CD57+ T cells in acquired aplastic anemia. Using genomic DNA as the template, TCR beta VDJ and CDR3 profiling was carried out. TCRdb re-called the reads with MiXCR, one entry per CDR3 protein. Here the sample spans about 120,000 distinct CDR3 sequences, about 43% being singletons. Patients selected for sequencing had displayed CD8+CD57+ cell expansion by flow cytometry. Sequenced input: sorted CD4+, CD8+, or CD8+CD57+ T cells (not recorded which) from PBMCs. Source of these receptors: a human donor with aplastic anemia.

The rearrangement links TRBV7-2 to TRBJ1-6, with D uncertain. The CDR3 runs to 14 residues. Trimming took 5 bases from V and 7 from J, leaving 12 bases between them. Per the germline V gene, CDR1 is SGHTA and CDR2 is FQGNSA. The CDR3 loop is CASSPTRGNSPLHF. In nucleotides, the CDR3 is TGTGCCAGCAGCCCCACCCGCGGCAATTCACCCCTCCACTTT.

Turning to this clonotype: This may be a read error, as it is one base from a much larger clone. CDR3 amino acids: CAIRSTGLSQYF. The DNA for the CDR3 is TGTGCCATCAGGTCCACAGGGTTGAGCCAGTATTTT. V is TRBV10-3 and J is TRBJ2-3, with D tentatively TRBD1 (6 bases). The CDR3 length is 12 residues. The V end was cut by 6 bases, the J end by 12 bases, with 16 bases between. Germline values: CDR1 ENHRY, CDR2 SYGVKD.

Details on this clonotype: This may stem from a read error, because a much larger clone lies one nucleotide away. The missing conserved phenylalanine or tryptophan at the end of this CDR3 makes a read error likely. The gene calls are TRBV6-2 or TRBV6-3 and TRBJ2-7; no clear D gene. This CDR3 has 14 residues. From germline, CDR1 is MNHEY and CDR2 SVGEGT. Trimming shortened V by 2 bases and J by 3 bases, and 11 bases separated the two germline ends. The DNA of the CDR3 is TGTGCCAGCAGTTACCCCAGTTCTTACTACGAGCAGTACCTC. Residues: CASSYPSSYYEQYL.